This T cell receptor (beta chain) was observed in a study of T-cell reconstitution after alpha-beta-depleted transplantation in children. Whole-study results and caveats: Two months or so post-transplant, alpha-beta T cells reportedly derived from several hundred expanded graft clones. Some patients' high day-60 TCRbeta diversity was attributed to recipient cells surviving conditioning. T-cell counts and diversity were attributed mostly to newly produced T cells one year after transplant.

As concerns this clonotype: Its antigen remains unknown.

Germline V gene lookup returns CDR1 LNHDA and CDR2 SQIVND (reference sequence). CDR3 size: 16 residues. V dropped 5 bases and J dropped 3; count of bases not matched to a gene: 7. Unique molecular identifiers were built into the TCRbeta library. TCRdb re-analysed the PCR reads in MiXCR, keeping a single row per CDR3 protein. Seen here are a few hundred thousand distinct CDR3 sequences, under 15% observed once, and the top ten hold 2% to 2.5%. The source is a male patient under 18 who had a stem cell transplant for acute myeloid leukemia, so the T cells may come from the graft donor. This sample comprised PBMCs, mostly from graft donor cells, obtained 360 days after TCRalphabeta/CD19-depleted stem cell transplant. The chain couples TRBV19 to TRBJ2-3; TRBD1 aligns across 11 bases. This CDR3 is CASSARTGGRTDTQYF. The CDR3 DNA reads TGTGCCAGTAGTGCCCGGACAGGGGGCAGAACAGATACGCAGTATTTT.